Below, one T cell receptor (beta chain) is given with its context. The data were taken from a study of cytomegalovirus exposure and HLA in healthy donors. PCR amplification relied on 60 Vbeta primers (plus 13 Jbeta primers). In the study's own analysis: A later analysis counted about 80 million unique TCR beta chains, some 12 million shared. Libraries were prepared by immunoSEQ multiplex PCR; TCRdb keeps only in-frame clonotypes and omits some of them. V and J calls and clone size are as listed in that table; D and trimming were resolved from the DNA. This table has 85,000 to 130,000 clones, around 80% appearing once. The material sequenced was PBMCs. The receptor's source is a woman in her thirties or forties in good health and CMV-seronegative.

CDR3 nucleotides: TGTGCCAGCAGCTTATTAGATTATGGCTACACCTTC. Amino acids: CASSLLDYGYTF. The chain couples TRBV7-9 to TRBJ1-2; D unclear. Germline loops: CDR1 SEHNR, CDR2 FQNEAQ (reference sequence). V gave up 2 bases and J gave up 5 bases, with 6 bases separating them. This CDR3 region has 12 residues.